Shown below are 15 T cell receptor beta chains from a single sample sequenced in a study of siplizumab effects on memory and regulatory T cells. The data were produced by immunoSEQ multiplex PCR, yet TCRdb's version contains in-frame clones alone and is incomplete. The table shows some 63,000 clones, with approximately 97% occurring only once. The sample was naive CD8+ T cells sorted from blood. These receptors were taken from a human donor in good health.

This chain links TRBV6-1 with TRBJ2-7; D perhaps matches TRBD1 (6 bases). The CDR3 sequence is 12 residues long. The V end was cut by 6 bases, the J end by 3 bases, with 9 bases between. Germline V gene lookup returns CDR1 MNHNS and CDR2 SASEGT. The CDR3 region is CASRGALYEQYF. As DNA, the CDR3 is TGTGCCAGCAGGGGGGCCCTCTACGAGCAGTACTTC.

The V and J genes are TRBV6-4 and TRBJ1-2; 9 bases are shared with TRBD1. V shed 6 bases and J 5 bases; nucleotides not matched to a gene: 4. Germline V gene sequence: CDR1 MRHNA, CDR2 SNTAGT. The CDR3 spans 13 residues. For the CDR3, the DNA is TGTGCCAGCAGAGGGGACAGGGATTATGGCTACACCTTC. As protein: CASRGDRDYGYTF.

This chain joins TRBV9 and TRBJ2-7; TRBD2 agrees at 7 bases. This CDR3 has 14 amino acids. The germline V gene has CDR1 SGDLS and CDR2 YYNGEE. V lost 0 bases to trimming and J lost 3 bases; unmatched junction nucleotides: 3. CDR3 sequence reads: CASSVEGEGYEQYF. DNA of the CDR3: TGTGCCAGCAGCGTAGAAGGGGAGGGCTACGAGCAGTACTTC. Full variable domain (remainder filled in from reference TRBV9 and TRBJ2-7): DSGVTQTPKHLITATGQRVTLRCSPRSGDLSVYWYQQSLDQGLQFLIQYYNGEERAKGNILERFSAQQFPDLHSELNLSSLELGDSALYFCASSVEGEGYEQYFGPGTRLTVT.

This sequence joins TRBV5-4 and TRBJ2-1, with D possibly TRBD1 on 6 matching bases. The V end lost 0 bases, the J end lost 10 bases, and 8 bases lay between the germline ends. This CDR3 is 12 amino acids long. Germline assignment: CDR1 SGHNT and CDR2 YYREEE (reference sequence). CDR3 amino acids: CASSLEQGEQFF. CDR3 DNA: TGTGCCAGCAGCTTGGAGCAGGGGGAGCAGTTCTTC. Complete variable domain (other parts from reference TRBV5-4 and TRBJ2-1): ETGVTQSPTHLIKTRGQQVTLRCSSQSGHNTVSWYQQALGQGPQFIFQYYREEENGRGNFPPRFSGLQFPNYSSELNVNALELDDSALYLCASSLEQGEQFFGPGTRLTVL.

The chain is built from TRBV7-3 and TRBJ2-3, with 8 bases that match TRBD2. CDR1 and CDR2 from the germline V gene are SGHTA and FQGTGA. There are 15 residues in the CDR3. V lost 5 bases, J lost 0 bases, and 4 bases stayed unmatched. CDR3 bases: TGTGCCAGCAGCCACGGGGGGGCCAGCACAGATACGCAGTATTTT. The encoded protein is CASSHGGASTDTQYF.

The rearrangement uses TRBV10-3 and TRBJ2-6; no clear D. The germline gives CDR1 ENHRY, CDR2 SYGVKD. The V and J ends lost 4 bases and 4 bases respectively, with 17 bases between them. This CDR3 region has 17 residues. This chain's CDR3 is CAISGIEVLPGANVLTF. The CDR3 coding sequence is TGTGCCATCAGTGGGATTGAAGTACTGCCGGGGGCCAACGTCCTGACTTTC.

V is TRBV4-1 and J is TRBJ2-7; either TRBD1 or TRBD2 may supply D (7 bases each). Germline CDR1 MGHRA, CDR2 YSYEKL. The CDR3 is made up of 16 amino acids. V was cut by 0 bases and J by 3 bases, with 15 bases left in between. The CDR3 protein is CASSQDQGGGLYEQYF. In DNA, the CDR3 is TGCGCCAGCAGCCAAGATCAGGGGGGGGGCCTCTACGAGCAGTACTTC.

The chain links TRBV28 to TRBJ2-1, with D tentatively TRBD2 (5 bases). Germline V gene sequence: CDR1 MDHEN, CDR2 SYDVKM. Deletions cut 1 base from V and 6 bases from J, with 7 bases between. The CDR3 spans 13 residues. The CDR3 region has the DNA TGTGCCAGCAGTTTATTCGGAGGCAATGAGCAGTTCTTC. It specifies CASSLFGGNEQFF.

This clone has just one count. The CDR3 protein is CASNSLASSGEVDTQYF. The CDR3 DNA reads as TGTGCCAGCAACTCCTTAGCTAGTAGCGGGGAAGTGGATACGCAGTATTTT. The chain employs TRBV7-2 and TRBJ2-3; 8 bases agree with TRBD2. J was trimmed by 6 bases and V by 7 bases; bases with no gene match: 18. CDR3 length equals 17 residues. In germline, CDR1 is SGHTA, CDR2 FQGNSA.

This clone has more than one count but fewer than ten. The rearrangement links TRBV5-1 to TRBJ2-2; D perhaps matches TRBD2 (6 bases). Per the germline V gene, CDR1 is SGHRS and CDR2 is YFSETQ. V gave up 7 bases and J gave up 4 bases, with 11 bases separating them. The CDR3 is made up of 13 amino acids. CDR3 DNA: TGCGCCAGCGCGTTGGGGGGCACCGGGGAGCTGTTTTTT. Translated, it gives CASALGGTGELFF. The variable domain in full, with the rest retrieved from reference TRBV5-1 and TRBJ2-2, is KAGVTQTPRYLIKTRGQQVTLSCSPISGHRSVSWYQQTPGQGLQFLFEYFSETQRNKGNFPGRFSGRQFSNSRSEMNVSTLELGDSALYLCASALGGTGELFFGEGSRLTVL.

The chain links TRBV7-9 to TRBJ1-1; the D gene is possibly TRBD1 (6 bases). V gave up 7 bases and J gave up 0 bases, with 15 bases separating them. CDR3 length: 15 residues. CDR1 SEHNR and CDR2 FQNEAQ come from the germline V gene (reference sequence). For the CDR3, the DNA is TGTGCCAGCACCCCCCCGGGGGACATGAACACTGAAGCTTTCTTT. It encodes CASTPPGDMNTEAFF.

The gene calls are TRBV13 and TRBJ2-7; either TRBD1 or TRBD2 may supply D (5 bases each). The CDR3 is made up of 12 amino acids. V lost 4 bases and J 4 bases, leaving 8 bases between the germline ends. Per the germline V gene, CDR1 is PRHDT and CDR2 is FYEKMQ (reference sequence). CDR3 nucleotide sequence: TGTGCCAGCAGCTCCGGGGCGTACGAGCAGTACTTC. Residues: CASSSGAYEQYF.

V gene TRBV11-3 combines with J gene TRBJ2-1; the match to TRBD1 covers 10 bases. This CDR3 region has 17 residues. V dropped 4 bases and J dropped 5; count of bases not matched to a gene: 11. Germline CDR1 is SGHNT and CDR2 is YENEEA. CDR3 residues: CASSSRLKGQGDNEQFF. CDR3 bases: TGTGCCAGCAGCTCACGCTTAAAAGGACAGGGGGACAATGAGCAGTTCTTC.

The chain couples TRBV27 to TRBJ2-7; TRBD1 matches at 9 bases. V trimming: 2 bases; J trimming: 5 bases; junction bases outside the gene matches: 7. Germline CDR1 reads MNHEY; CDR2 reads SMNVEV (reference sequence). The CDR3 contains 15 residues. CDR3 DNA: TGTGCCAGCAGTTTAGTTGGGACAGGGAACAACGAGCAGTACTTC. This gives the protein CASSLVGTGNNEQYF.

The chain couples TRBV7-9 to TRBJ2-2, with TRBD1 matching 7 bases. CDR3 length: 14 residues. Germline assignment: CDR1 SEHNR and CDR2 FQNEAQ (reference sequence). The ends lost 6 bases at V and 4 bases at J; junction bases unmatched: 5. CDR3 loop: CASRGGPVTGELFF. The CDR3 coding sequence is TGTGCCAGCAGAGGGGGCCCGGTCACCGGGGAGCTGTTTTTT.